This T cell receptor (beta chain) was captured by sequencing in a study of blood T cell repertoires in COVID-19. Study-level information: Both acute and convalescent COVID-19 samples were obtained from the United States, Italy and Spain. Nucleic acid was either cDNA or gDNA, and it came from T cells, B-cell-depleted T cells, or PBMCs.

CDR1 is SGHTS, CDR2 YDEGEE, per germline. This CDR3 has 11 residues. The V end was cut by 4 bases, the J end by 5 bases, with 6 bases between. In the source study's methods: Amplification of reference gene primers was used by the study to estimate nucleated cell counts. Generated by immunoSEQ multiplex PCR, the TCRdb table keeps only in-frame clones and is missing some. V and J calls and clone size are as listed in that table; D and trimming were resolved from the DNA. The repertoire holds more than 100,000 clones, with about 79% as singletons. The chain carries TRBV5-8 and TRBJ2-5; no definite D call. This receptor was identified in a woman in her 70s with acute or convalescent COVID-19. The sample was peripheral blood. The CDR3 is CASSRRETQYF. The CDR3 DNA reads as TGTGCCAGCAGCCGCAGGGAGACCCAGTACTTC.